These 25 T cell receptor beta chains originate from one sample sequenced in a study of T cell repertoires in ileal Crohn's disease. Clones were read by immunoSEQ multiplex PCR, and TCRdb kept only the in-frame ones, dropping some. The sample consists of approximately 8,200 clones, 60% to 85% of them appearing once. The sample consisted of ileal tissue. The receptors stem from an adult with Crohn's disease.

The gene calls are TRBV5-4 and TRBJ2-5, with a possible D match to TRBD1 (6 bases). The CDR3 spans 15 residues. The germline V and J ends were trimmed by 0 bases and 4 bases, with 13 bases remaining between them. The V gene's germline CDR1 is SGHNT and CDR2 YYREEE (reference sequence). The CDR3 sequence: CASSLERAGAETQYF. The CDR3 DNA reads TGTGCCAGCAGCTTGGAAAGGGCAGGGGCAGAGACCCAGTACTTC.

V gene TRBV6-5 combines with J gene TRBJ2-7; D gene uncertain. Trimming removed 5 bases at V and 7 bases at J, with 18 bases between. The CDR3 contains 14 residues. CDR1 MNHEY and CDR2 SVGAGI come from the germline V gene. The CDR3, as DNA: TGTGCCAGCAGTCCCCGGCCATACCCTAGGGAGCAGTACTTC. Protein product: CASSPRPYPREQYF.

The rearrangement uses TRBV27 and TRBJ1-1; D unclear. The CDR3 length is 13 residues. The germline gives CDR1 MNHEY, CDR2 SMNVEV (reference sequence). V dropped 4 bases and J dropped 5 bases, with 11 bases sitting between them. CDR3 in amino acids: CASSSPRGTEAFF. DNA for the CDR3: TGTGCCAGCAGTTCTCCCCGGGGTACTGAAGCTTTCTTT.

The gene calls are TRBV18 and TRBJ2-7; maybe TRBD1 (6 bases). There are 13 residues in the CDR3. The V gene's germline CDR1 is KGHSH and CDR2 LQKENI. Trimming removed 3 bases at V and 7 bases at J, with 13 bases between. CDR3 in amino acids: CASSPNTGREQYF. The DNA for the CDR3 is TGTGCCAGCTCACCCAATACAGGGCGTGAGCAGTACTTC.

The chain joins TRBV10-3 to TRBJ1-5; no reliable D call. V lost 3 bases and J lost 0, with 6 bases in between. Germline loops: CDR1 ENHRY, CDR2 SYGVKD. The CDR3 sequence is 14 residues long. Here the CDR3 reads CAISDESSNQPQHF. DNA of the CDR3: TGTGCCATCAGTGACGAGAGTAGCAATCAGCCCCAGCATTTT.

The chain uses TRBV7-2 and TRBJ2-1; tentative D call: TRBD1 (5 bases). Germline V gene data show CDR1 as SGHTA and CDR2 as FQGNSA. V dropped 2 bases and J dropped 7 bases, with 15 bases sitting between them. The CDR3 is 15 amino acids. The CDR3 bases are TGTGCCAGCAGCTTAAGGTGGGGCACGGGTAATGAGCAGTTCTTC. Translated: CASSLRWGTGNEQFF.

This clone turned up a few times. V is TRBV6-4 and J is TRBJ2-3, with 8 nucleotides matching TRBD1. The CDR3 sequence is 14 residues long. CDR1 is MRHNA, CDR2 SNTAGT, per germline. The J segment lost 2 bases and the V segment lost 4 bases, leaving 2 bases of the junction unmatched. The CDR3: CASSGTGHTDTQYF. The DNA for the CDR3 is TGTGCCAGCAGTGGGACAGGGCACACAGATACGCAGTATTTT.

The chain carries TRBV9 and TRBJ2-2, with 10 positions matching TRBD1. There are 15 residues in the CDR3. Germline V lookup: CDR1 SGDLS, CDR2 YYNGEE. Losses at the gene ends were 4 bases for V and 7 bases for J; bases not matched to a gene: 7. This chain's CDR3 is CASSPRDRGNGELFF. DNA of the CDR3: TGTGCCAGCAGCCCCCGGGACAGGGGTAACGGGGAGCTGTTTTTT.

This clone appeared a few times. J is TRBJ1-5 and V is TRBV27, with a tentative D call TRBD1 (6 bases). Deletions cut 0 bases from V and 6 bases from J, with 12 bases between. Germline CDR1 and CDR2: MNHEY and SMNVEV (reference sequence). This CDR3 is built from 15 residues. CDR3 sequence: CASSLSQGQGQPQHF. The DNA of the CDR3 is TGTGCCAGCAGTTTATCACAGGGCCAGGGTCAGCCCCAGCATTTT.

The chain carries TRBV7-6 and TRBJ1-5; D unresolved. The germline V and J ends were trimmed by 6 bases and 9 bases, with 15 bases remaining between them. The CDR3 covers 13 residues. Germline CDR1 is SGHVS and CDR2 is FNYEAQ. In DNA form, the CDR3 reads TGTGCCAGCAGTCCTGACGGGAGACCGCCCCAGCATTTT. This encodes CASSPDGRPPQHF.

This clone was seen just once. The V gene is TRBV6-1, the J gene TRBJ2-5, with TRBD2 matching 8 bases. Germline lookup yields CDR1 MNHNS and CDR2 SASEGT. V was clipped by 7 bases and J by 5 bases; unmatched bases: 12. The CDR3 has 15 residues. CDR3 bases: TGTGCCAGCACTTTCGGGGGGGGCCGGTTGGAGACCCAGTACTTC. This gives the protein CASTFGGGRLETQYF.

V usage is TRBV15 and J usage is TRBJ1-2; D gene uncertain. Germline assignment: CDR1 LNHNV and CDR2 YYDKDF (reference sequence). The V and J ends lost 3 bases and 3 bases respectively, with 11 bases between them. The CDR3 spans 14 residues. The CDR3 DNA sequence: TGTGCCACCAGCAGGGGTAGAACAGACTATGGCTACACCTTC. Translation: CATSRGRTDYGYTF.

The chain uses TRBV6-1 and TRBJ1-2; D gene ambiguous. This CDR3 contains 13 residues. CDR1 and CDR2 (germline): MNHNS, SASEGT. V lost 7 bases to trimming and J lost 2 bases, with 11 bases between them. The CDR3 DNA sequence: TGTGCCAGCACGAGGAGCCGAAACTATGGCTACACCTTC. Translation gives CASTRSRNYGYTF.

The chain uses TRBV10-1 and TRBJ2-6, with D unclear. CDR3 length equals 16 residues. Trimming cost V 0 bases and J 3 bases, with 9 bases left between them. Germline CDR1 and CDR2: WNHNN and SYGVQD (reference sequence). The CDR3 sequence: CASSESRRNGANVLTF. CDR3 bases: TGCGCCAGCAGTGAGTCGAGGCGTAATGGGGCCAACGTCCTGACTTTC.

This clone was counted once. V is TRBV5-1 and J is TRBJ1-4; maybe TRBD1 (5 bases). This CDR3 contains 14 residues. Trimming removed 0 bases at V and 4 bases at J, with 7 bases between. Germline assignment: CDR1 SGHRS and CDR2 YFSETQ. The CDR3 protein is CASSLEGRNEKLFF. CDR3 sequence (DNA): TGCGCCAGCAGCTTGGAGGGGCGTAATGAAAAACTGTTTTTT.

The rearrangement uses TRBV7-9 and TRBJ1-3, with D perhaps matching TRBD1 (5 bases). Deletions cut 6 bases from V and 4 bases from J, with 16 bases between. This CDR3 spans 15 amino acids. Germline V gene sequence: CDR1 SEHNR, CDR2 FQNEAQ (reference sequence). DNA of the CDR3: TGTGCCAGCAGTCCCTTTGGGGGGACGGGAAACACCATATATTTT. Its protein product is CASSPFGGTGNTIYF.

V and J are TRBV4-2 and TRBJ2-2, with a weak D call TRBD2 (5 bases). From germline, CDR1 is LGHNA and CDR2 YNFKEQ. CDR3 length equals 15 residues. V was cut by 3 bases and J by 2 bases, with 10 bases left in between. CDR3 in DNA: TGTGCCAGCAGCCAGAGTACGGGAAACACCGGGGAGCTGTTTTTT. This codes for CASSQSTGNTGELFF.

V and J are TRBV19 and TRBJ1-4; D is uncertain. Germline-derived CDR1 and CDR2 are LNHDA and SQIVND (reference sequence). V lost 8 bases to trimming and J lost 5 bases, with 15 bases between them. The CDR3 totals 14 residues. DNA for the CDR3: TGTGCCAGTGTCACGAGGCCATCGAATGAAAAACTGTTTTTT. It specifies CASVTRPSNEKLFF.

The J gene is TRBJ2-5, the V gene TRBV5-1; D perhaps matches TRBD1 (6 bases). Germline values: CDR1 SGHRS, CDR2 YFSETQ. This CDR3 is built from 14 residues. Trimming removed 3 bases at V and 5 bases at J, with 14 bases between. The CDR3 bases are TGCGCCAGCAGCTCCGGACAGATCCGGGAGACCCAGTACTTC. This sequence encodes CASSSGQIRETQYF. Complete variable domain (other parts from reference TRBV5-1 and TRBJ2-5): KAGVTQTPRYLIKTRGQQVTLSCSPISGHRSVSWYQQTPGQGLQFLFEYFSETQRNKGNFPGRFSGRQFSNSRSEMNVSTLELGDSALYLCASSSGQIRETQYFGPGTRLLVL.

CDR3 DNA sequence: TGTGCCAGCAGCTCACAGGGGGCGAGATACACCGGGGAGCTGTTTTTT. It specifies CASSSQGARYTGELFF. The chain recombines TRBV7-6 with TRBJ2-2; 9 bases map to TRBD1. From germline, CDR1 is SGHVS and CDR2 FNYEAQ. CDR3 size: 16 residues. The ends lost 4 bases at V and 3 bases at J; junction bases unmatched: 6.

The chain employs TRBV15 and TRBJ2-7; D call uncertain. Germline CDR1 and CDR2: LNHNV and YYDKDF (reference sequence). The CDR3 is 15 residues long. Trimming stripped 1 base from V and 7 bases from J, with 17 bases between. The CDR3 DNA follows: TGTGCCACCAGCAGAGGAGGCAGCAGCCTACGGGAGCAGTACTTC. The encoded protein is CATSRGGSSLREQYF.

DNA of the CDR3: TGCGCCAGCAGTGAGAGGGGGCAGGGTTTAAACAATCAGCCCCAGCATTTT. Its protein is CASSERGQGLNNQPQHF. The gene calls are TRBV10-2 and TRBJ1-5; 7 bases align to TRBD1. Per germline, CDR1 WSHSY and CDR2 SAAADI. This CDR3 contains 17 residues. V shed 2 bases and J 3 bases; nucleotides not matched to a gene: 10.

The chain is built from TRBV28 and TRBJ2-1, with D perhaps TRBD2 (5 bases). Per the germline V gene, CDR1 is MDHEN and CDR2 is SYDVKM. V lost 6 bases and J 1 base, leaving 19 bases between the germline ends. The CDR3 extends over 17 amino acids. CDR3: CASSQIGLSASYNEQFF. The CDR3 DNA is TGTGCCAGCAGCCAAATTGGACTTTCCGCTTCCTACAATGAGCAGTTCTTC.

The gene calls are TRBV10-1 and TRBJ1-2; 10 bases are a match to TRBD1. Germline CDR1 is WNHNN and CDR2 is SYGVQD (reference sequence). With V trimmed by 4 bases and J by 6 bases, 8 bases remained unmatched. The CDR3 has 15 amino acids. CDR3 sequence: CASSVPGTGVDGYTF. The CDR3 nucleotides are TGCGCCAGCAGTGTTCCCGGGACAGGGGTCGATGGCTACACCTTC.

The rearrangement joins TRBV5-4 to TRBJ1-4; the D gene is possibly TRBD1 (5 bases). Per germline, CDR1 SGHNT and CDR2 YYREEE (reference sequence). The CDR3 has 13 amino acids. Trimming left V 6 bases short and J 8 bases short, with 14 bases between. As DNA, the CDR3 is TGTGCCAGCACCGCTCAGGGAGGCGAAAAACTGTTTTTT. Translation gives CASTAQGGEKLFF. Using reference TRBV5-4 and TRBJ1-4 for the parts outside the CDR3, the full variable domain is ETGVTQSPTHLIKTRGQQVTLRCSSQSGHNTVSWYQQALGQGPQFIFQYYREEENGRGNFPPRFSGLQFPNYSSELNVNALELDDSALYLCASTAQGGEKLFFGSGTQLSVL.